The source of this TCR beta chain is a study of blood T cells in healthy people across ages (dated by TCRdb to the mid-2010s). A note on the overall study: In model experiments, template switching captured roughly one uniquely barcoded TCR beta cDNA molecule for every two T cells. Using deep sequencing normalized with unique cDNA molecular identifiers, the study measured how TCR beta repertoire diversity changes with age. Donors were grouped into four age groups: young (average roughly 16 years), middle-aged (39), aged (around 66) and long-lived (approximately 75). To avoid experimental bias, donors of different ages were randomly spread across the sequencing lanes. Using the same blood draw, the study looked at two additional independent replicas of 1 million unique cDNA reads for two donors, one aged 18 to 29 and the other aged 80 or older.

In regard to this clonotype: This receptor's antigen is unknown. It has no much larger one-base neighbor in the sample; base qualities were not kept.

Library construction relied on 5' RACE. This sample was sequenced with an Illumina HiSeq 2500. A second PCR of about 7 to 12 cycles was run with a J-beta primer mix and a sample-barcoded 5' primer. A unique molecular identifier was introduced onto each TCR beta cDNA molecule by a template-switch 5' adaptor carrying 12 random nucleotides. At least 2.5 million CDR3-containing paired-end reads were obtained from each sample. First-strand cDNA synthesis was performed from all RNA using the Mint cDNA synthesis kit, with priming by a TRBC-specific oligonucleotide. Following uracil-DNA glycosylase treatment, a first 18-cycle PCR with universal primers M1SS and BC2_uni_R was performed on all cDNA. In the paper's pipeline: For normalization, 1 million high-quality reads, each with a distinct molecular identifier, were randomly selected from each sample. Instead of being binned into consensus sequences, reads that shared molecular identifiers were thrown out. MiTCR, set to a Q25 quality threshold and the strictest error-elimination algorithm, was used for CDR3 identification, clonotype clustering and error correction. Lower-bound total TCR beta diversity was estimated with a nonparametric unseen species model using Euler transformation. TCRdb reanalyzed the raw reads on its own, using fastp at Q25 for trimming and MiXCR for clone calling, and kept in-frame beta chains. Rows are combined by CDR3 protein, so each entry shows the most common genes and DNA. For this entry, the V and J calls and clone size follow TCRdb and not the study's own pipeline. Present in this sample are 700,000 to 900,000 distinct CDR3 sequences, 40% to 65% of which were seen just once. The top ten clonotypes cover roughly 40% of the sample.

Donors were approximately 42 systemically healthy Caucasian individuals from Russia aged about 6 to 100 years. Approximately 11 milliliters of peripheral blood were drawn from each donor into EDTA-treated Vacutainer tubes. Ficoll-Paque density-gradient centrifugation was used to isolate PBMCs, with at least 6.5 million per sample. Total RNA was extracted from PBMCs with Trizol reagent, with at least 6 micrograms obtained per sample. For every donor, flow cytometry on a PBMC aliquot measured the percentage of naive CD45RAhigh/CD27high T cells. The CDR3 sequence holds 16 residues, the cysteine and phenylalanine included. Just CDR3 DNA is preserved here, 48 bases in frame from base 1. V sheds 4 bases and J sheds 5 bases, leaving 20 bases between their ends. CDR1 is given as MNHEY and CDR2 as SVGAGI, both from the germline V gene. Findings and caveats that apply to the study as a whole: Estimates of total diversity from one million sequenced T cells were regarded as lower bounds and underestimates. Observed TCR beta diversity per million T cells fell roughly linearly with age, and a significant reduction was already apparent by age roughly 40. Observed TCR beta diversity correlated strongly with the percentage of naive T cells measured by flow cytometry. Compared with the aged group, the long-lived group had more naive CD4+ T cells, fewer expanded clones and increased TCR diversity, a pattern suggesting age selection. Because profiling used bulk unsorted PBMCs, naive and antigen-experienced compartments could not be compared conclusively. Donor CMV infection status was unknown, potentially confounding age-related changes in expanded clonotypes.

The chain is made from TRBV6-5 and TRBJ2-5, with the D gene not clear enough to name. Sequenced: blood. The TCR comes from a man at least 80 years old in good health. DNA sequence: TGTGCCAGCAGTTCCACCTCGAGGAGCACGTGGGAGACCCAGTACTTC. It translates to CASSSTSRSTWETQYF.